This T cell receptor (beta chain) was identified during a study of a mutant IDH1 vaccine in newly diagnosed glioma. Only in-frame clones appear in the TCRdb table, and some are missing; sequencing was by immunoSEQ multiplex PCR. This sample has about 30,000 clones, with around 90% found just once. V gave up 3 bases and J gave up 0 bases, with 12 bases separating them. CDR1 MNHEY and CDR2 SVGAGI come from the germline V gene. The CDR3 sequence is 16 residues long. Time point reported: week 11, during vaccination. Alongside topical imiquimod, each dose of vaccine comprised 300 ug of mutant IDH1 20-mer peptide. A note on this clone: Its antigen remains unidentified.

Here the sequenced sample was PBMCs, taken from a glioma patient whose treatment included an IDH1 peptide vaccine. The receptor's source is a man aged 18-30 years with glioma. V is TRBV6-5 and J is TRBJ2-4; a weak D match, TRBD2 (5 bases). CDR3 sequence: CASSYGAEIAKNIQYF. The CDR3 region has the DNA TGTGCCAGCAGTTATGGAGCGGAGATAGCCAAAAACATTCAGTACTTC.